This T cell receptor (beta chain) was captured by sequencing in a study of cytomegalovirus exposure and HLA in healthy donors. The PCR employed 60 Vbeta primers together with 13 Jbeta primers. Measured with immunoSEQ multiplex PCR; TCRdb has only the in-frame clones, and not every one. The sample includes roughly 190,000 clones, more than 70% seen only once; the top ten take approximately 1.7%. The V end lost 6 bases, the J end lost 6 bases, and 14 bases lay between the germline ends. Germline V gene data show CDR1 as MNHNS and CDR2 as SASEGT. The CDR3 covers 14 residues. The specimen sequenced was PBMCs. V and J are TRBV6-1 and TRBJ2-2; no definite D call. This TCR came from a man in his forties or fifties in good health and CMV-seropositive. The CDR3 loop reads CASSEIDTPGELFF. Written as DNA, the CDR3 is TGTGCCAGCAGCGAGATAGACACCCCCGGGGAGCTGTTTTTT.